This T cell receptor beta chain was sequenced for a study of blood T cells in healthy people across ages (dated by TCRdb to the mid-2010s). The study in broad terms: In model experiments, template switching captured about one uniquely barcoded TCR beta cDNA molecule for every two T cells. Using deep sequencing normalized with unique cDNA molecular identifiers, the study measured how TCR beta repertoire diversity changes with age. Donors were grouped into four age groups: young (average 16 years), middle-aged (around 39), aged (about 60) and long-lived (approximately 82). To avoid experimental bias, donors of different ages were distributed randomly across sequencing lanes. Using the same blood draw, the study looked at two additional independent replicas of 1 million unique cDNA reads for two donors, one aged 18 to 30 and the other aged 80 or older. What the work shows at the level of the full study, not this receptor alone: Compared with the aged group, the long-lived group had more naive CD4+ T cells, fewer expanded clones and increased TCR diversity, a pattern suggesting age selection. Conclusive comparison of naive and antigen-experienced compartments was prevented by the profiling of bulk unsorted PBMCs. A strong correlation was found between observed TCR beta diversity and the percentage of naive T cells measured by flow cytometry. Estimates of total diversity based on one million sequenced T cells were regarded as lower bounds and as underestimates. Donor CMV infection status was unknown, potentially confounding age-related changes in expanded clonotypes. Observed TCR beta diversity per million T cells fell roughly linearly with age, and a significant reduction was already apparent by age about 38.

Turning to this clonotype: Its binding antigen is unknown. Per-base qualities were not stored, and no clone one base away is much larger.

V lost 3 bases and J lost 5 bases; the stretch between them is 29 bases long. The CDR3 covers 19 residues, taking in both the cysteine and the phenylalanine. The DNA shown is the 57-base CDR3, in frame from base 1. CDR1 and CDR2 (MNHEY, SMNVEV) derive from the germline V gene (reference sequence). The approximately 41 donors, aged roughly 6 to 95 years, were systemically healthy Caucasian individuals from Russia. Each donor gave around 9.5 milliliters of peripheral blood, collected into EDTA-treated Vacutainer tubes. PBMCs were isolated by Ficoll-Paque density-gradient centrifugation, with at least 7 million obtained per sample. Total RNA was extracted from PBMCs with Trizol reagent, with at least 6 micrograms obtained per sample. The percentages of naive CD45RAhigh/CD27high T cells were determined by flow cytometry on a PBMC aliquot from every donor. Receptors were amplified or captured by 5' RACE. Sequencing relied on an Illumina HiSeq 2500. A second PCR of roughly 7 to 12 cycles was run with a J-beta primer mix and a sample-barcoded 5' primer. A template-switch 5' adaptor carrying 12 random nucleotides introduced a unique molecular identifier onto each TCR beta cDNA molecule. At least 3 million CDR3-containing paired-end reads were obtained from each sample. First-strand cDNA was synthesized from all RNA with the Mint cDNA synthesis kit, primed by a TRBC-specific oligonucleotide. After uracil-DNA glycosylase treatment, a first 18-cycle PCR used universal primers M1SS and BC2_uni_R on all cDNA. In the original analysis: Normalization of each sample was performed by random selection of 1 million high-quality reads, each carrying a distinct molecular identifier. Instead of being binned into consensus sequences, reads that shared molecular identifiers were thrown out. MiTCR, set to a Q25 quality threshold and the strictest error-elimination algorithm, was used for CDR3 identification, clonotype clustering and error correction. A nonparametric unseen species model using Euler transformation provided a lower-bound estimate of total TCR beta diversity. TCRdb's own reprocessing of the public reads used fastp at Q25 and MiXCR and kept productive beta chains. Records with the same CDR3 protein are collapsed into one entry carrying the most frequent genes and DNA. These V and J calls derive from TCRdb rather than the authors' analysis. This sample has about 730,000 distinct CDR3 sequences in its table, and approximately 39% of those were observed once. The leading ten clones occupy 20% to 25% of the sample.

Specimen: blood. Recombination connected TRBV27 to TRBJ2-7; the D gene is possibly TRBD1 or TRBD2, each agreeing over 5 bases. The receptor was derived from a woman aged 60-75 years in good health. The CDR3 reads as follows: CASSFGASGASRLAHEQYF. Read as DNA, the sequence is TGTGCCAGCAGTTTCGGGGCAAGTGGGGCCTCTCGGCTAGCCCACGAGCAGTACTTC.